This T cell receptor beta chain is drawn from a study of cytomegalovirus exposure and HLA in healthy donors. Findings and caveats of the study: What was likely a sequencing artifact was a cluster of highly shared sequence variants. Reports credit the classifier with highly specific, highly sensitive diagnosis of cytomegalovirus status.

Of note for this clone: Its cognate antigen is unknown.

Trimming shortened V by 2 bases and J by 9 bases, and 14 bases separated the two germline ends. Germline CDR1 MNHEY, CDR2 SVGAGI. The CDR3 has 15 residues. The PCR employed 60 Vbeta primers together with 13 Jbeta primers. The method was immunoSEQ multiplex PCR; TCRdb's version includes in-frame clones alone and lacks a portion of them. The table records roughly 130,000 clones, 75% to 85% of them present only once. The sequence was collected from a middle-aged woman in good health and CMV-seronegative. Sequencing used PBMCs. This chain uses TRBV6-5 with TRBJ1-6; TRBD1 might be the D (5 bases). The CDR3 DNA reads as TGTGCCAGCAGTTACGGGGGACTCGATGGTTCACCCCTCCACTTT. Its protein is CASSYGGLDGSPLHF.